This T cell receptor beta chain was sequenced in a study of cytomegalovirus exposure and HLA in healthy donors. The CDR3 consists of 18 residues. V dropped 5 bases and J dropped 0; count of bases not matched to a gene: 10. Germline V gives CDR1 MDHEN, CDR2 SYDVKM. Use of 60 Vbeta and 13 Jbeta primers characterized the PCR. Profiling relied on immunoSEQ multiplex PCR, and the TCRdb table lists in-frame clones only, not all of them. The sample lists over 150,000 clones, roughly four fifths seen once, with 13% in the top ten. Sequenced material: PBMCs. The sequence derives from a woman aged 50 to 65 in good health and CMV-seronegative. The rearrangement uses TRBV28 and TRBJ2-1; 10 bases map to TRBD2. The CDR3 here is CASSTPSGSEFSYNEQFF. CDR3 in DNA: TGTGCCAGCAGTACCCCTAGCGGGAGCGAGTTCTCCTACAATGAGCAGTTCTTC.